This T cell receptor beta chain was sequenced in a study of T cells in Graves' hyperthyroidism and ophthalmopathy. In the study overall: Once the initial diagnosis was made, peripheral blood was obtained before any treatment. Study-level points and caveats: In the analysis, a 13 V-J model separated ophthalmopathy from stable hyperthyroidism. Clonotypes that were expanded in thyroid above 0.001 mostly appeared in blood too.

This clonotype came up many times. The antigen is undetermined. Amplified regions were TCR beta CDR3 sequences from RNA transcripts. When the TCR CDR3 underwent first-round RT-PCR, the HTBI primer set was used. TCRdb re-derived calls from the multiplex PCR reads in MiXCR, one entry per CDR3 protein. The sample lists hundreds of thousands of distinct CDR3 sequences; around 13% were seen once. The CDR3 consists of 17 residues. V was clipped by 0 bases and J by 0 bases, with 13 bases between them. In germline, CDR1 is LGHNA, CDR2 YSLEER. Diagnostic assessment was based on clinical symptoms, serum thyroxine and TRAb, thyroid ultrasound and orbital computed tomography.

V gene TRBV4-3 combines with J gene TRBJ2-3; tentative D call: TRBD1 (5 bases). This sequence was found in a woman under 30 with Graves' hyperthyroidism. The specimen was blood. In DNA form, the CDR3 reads TGCGCCAGCAGCCAAGATTGGGAAAGGGGTAGCACAGATACGCAGTATTTT. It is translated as CASSQDWERGSTDTQYF.